The T cell receptor (beta chain) described here comes from a study of identical twins. Study-wide points: Researchers reported weaker excess twin sharing in beta out-of-frame sequences. Memory repertoires showed no such pattern, whereas abundant cord blood beta clonotypes carried fewer insertions.

The germline V gene has CDR1 DFQATT and CDR2 SNEGSKA (reference sequence). The V and J ends lost 2 bases and 3 bases respectively, with 14 bases between them. The CDR3 is 14 residues long. All donors were healthy Caucasians. Template switching added a universal primer site, and cDNA bore unique molecular identifiers. TCRdb passed the 5' RACE reads through MiXCR, listing each CDR3 protein once. The sample lists approximately 600,000 distinct CDR3 sequences, over 8.5% occurring once. Regarding this clonotype: Antigen unknown.

The same data also went into a second study, on yellow fever vaccine responses in identical twins.

The V and J genes are TRBV20-1 and TRBJ2-7; unclear D gene. The clonotype comes from a woman aged 18 to 35 in good health. Material for sequencing was PBMCs. As DNA, the CDR3 is TGCAGTGCTAGAAGTCTAGGGATAGACTACGAGCAGTACTTC. It encodes CSARSLGIDYEQYF.